This TCR beta chain came from a study of PD-1 blockade in classical Hodgkin lymphoma. The study's findings and limits: Baseline diversity was lower in partial responders and progressors than complete responders. The repertoire differences lack a defined cause, possibly disease activity or prior therapy. Newly diagnosed patients had baseline TCR diversity that was reportedly lower than that of healthy donors.

There was relapse after autologous stem cell transplantation in every patient, and there was variation in brentuximab vedotin exposure. Classification of best responses gave complete response, partial response or progressive disease. Measured with immunoSEQ multiplex PCR; TCRdb has only the in-frame clones, and not every one. The table shows roughly 30,000 clones, with 70% occurring only once. V was clipped by 5 bases and J by 5 bases; unmatched bases: 8. The CDR3 totals 15 residues. CDR1 and CDR2 (germline): SGHAT, FQNNGV. Comments on this clone: Its antigen is not known.

Sequenced material: peripheral blood mononuclear cells (PBMCs), taken before the second cycle of nivolumab. The origin of this receptor is a human donor with classical Hodgkin lymphoma. This rearrangement joins TRBV11-2 to TRBJ2-1; TRBD2 agrees at 8 bases. CDR3 DNA: TGTGCCAGCAGCCCTTTTAGCGGGGCGAACAATGAGCAGTTCTTC. Its protein is CASSPFSGANNEQFF.